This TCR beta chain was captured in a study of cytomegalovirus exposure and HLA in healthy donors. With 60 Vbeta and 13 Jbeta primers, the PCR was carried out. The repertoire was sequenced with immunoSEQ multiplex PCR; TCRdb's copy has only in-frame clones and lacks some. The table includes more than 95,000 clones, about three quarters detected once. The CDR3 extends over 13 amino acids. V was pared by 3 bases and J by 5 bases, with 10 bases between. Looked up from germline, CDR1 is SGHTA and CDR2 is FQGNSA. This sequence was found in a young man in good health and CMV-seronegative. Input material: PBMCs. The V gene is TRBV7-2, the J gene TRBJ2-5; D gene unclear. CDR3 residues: CASSFDGEETQYF. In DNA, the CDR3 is TGTGCCAGCAGCTTTGACGGAGAGGAGACCCAGTACTTC.